This T cell receptor beta chain derives from a study of breast tumors, draining lymph nodes, adjacent tissues. General observations from the study: Tumor repertoires ranked between lymph nodes and nontumor tissue in diversity, with V and J gene preferences.

Germline CDR1 reads DFQATT; CDR2 reads SNEGSKA (reference sequence). This CDR3 is built from 15 residues. The V gene end was trimmed by 3 bases and the J gene end by 1 base; junction bases not matched to a gene: 7. TCRdb re-derived calls from the multiplex PCR reads in MiXCR, one entry per CDR3 protein. This repertoire shows over 130,000 distinct CDR3 sequences, less than 35% found once; its top ten account for about 2.3%. This clonotype occurred many times. What it binds is not known. Samples came from axillary lymph nodes draining the breast cancer. The sequenced sample consisted of axillary lymph node tissue. V usage is TRBV20-1 and J usage is TRBJ2-3; 7 nucleotides align to TRBD1. This receptor was identified in a female donor with breast cancer. Some clones in this sample may be carry-over from other donors' samples. The CDR3 DNA is TGCAGTGCTAGCGACAGGGTTATCGGCACAGATACGCAGTATTTT. Translating it yields CSASDRVIGTDTQYF.